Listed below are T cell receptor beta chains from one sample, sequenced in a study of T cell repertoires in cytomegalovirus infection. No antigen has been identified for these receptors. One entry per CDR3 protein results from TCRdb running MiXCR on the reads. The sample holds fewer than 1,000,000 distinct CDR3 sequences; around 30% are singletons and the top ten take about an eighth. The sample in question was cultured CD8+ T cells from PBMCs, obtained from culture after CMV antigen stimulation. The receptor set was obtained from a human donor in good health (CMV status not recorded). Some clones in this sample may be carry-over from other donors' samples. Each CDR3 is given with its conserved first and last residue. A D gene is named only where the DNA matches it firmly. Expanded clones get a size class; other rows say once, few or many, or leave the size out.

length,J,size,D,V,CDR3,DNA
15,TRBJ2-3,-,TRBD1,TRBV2,CASKMTGFGTDTQYF,TGTGCCAGCAAAATGACAGGGTTCGGCACAGATACGCAGTATTTT
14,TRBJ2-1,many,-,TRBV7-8,CASSLSSNGPVEFF,TGTGCCAGCAGCCTTAGCAGTAATGGCCCTGTGGAGTTCTTC
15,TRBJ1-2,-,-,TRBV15,CATSGYKDANYGYTF,TGTGCCACCAGCGGCTACAAGGACGCTAACTATGGCTACACCTTC
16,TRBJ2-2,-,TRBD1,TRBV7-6,CASSLGNRGITGELFF,TGTGCCAGCAGCTTAGGCAACAGGGGAATCACCGGGGAGCTGTTTTTT
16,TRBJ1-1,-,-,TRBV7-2,CASSLVGQFMNTEAFF,TGTGCCAGCAGCTTAGTAGGTCAATTTATGAACACTGAAGCTTTCTTT
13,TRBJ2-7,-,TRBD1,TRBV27,CASSLSGGIEQYF,TGTGCCAGCAGCCTATCAGGGGGAATCGAGCAGTACTTC
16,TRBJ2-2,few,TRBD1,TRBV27,CASSFVGQGYTGELFF,TGTGCCAGCAGTTTTGTGGGACAGGGGTACACCGGGGAGCTGTTTTTT
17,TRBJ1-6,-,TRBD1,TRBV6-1,CASSLAGQSSYNSPLHF,TGTGCCAGCAGTCTCGCGGGACAGAGCTCCTATAATTCACCCCTCCACTTT
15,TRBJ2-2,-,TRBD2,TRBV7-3,CASSPQPSGAGELFF,TGTGCCAGCAGCCCTCAGCCAAGCGGGGCCGGGGAGCTGTTTTTT
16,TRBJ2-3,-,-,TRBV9,CASSTSVTGDTDTQYF,TGTGCCAGCAGCACTTCCGTGACGGGGGACACAGATACGCAGTATTTT
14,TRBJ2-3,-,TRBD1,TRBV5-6,CASSLGQGVDTQYF,TGTGCCAGCAGCCTGGGACAGGGCGTAGATACGCAGTATTTT
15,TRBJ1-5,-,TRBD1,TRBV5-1,CASSLGTGDNQPQHF,TGCGCCAGCAGCTTGGGGACAGGGGACAATCAGCCCCAGCATTTT
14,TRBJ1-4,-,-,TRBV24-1,CATSEQGTNEKLFF,TGTGCCACCAGTGAACAGGGTACTAATGAAAAACTGTTTTTT
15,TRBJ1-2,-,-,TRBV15,CATSRDLGAGYGYTF,TGTGCCACCAGCAGAGATTTGGGGGCAGGCTATGGCTACACCTTC
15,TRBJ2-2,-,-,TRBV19,CASSIRHGVTGELFF,TGTGCCAGTAGTATTCGGCATGGGGTCACCGGGGAGCTGTTTTTT
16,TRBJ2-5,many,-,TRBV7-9,CASSHLARGPQETQYF,TGTGCCAGCAGCCACCTAGCGAGGGGACCACAAGAGACCCAGTACTTC
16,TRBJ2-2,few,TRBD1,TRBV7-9,CASSVGTGGNTGELFF,TGTGCCAGCAGCGTCGGGACAGGAGGGAACACCGGGGAGCTGTTTTTT
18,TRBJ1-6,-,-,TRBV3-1,CASSQGGTTIRGNSPLHF,TGTGCCAGCAGCCAAGGAGGAACAACTATAAGGGGAAATTCACCCCTCCACTTT
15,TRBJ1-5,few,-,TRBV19,CASSIFDNSNQPQHF,TGTGCCAGTAGTATCTTCGACAATAGCAATCAGCCCCAGCATTTT
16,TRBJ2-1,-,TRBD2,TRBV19,CATTQTASGIYNEQFF,TGTGCCACCACCCAGACGGCTAGCGGTATATACAATGAGCAGTTCTTC
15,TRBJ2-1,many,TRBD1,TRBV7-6,CASSLGQGPYNEQFF,TGTGCCAGCAGCTTAGGACAGGGTCCCTACAATGAGCAGTTCTTC
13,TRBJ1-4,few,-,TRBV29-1,CSVEEGWGEKLFF,TGCAGCGTTGAAGAGGGGTGGGGTGAAAAACTGTTTTTT
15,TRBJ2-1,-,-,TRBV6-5,CASCPSFGAGNEQFF,TGTGCCAGCTGCCCTAGCTTCGGGGCGGGTAATGAGCAGTTCTTC
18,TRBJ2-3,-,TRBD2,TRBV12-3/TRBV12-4,CASSLHILAGGSSDTQYF,TGTGCCAGCAGTTTACACATACTAGCGGGGGGTAGCTCAGATACGCAGTATTTT
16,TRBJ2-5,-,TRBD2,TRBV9,CASSVGAGGLQETQYF,TGTGCCAGCAGCGTAGGAGCGGGGGGCCTCCAAGAGACCCAGTACTTC
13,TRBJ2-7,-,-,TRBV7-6,CASSRRDTDEQYF,TGTGCTAGCAGCCGGAGGGATACCGACGAGCAGTACTTC
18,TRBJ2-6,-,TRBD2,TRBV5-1,CASRPRLAAPSGANVLTF,TGCGCCAGCAGACCCAGACTAGCGGCCCCGTCTGGGGCCAACGTCCTGACTTTC
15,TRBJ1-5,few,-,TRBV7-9,CASSLAARGGQPQHF,TGTGCCAGCAGCTTAGCAGCCAGGGGTGGTCAGCCCCAGCATTTT
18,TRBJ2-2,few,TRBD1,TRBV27,CASSLTDPRTGSTGELFF,TGTGCCAGCAGTTTAACCGACCCCAGGACAGGCTCCACCGGGGAGCTGTTTTTT
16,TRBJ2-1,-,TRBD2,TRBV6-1,CASSVIAGEKDNEQFF,TGTGCCAGCAGTGTTATAGCGGGGGAGAAGGACAATGAGCAGTTCTTC
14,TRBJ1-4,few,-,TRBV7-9,CASSLGPSNEKLFF,TGTGCCAGCAGCTTAGGGCCATCTAATGAAAAACTGTTTTTT
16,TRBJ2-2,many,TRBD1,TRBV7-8,CASSLPGQGYTGELFF,TGTGCCAGCAGCTTACCGGGACAGGGGTACACCGGGGAGCTGTTTTTT
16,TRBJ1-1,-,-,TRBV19,CASTPYGLPRNTEAFF,TGTGCCAGTACCCCATATGGTCTCCCTCGGAACACTGAAGCTTTCTTT
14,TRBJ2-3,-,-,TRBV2,CASSPSGVADTQYF,TGTGCCAGCAGCCCCTCGGGAGTCGCAGATACGCAGTATTTT
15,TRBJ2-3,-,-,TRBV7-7,CASSPRGYARDTQYF,TGTGCTAGCAGCCCTCGGGGGTATGCGCGGGATACGCAGTATTTT
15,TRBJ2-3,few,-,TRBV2,CASSEGTGSTDTQYF,TGTGCCAGCAGTGAAGGAACAGGTAGCACAGATACGCAGTATTTT
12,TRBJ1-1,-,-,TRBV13,CASSLLISEAFF,TGTGCCAGCAGCCTACTCATTTCTGAAGCTTTCTTT
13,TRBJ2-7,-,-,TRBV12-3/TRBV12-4,CASRGRANYEQYF,TGTGCCAGCAGAGGCAGGGCAAATTACGAGCAGTACTTC
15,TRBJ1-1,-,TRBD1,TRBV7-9,CASSSTGAWDTEAFF,TGTGCCAGCAGCTCGACAGGGGCATGGGACACTGAAGCTTTCTTT
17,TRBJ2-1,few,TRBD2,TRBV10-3,CAISESGLAGAYNEQFF,TGTGCCATCAGTGAGTCGGGACTAGCGGGGGCCTACAATGAGCAGTTCTTC
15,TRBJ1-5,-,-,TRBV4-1,CASSQGGGRDQPQHF,TGCGCCAGCAGCCAAGGGGGGGGGCGCGACCAGCCCCAGCATTTT
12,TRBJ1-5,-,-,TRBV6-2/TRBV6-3,CVSSDRNQPQHF,TGTGTCAGCAGTGACAGAAATCAGCCCCAGCATTTT
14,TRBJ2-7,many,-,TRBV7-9,CASSHAAGAYEQYF,TGTGCCAGCAGCCATGCGGCAGGGGCCTACGAGCAGTACTTC
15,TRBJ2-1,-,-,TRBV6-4,CASSPGPSAPDEQFF,TGTGCCAGCAGTCCCGGGCCCTCAGCCCCGGATGAGCAGTTCTTC
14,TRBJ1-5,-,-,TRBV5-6,CASSWAHNNQPQHF,TGTGCCAGCAGCTGGGCCCACAACAATCAGCCCCAGCATTTT
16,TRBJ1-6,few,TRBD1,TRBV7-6,CASSETGRGQEPPLHF,TGTGCCAGCAGCGAAACGGGCAGGGGGCAAGAGCCACCCCTCCACTTT
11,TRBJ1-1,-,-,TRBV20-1,CSARGNTEAFF,TGCAGTGCCAGGGGGAACACTGAAGCTTTCTTT
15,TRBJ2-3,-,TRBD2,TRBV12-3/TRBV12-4,CASSFTSGGGDTQYF,TGTGCCAGCAGTTTTACTAGCGGGGGTGGTGATACGCAGTATTTT
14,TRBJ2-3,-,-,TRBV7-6,CASSREGQGDTQYF,TGTGCCAGCAGCCGGGAGGGACAGGGAGATACGCAGTATTTT
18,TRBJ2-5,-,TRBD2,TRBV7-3,CASSLSGLAGVIQETQYF,TGTGCCAGCAGCTTATCCGGGCTAGCGGGGGTTATTCAAGAGACCCAGTACTTC
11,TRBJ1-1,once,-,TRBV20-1,CSARGTPEAFF,TGCAGTGCTAGGGGCACCCCGGAAGCTTTCTTT
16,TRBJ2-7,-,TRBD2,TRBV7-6,CASSLVGRGGAYEQYF,TGTGCCAGCAGCTTAGTGGGGCGGGGGGGTGCCTACGAGCAGTACTTC
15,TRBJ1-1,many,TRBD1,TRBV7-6,CASSSNRGMNTEAFF,TGTGCCAGCAGCAGCAACAGGGGCATGAACACTGAAGCTTTCTTT
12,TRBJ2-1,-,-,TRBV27,CANSFDYNEQFF,TGTGCCAACAGTTTTGACTACAATGAGCAGTTCTTC
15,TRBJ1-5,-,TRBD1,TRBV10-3,CAISEREQGGQPQHF,TGTGCCATCAGTGAAAGGGAACAGGGGGGTCAGCCCCAGCATTTT
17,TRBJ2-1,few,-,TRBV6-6,CASRTNPGTELYNEQFF,TGTGCCAGCAGGACTAATCCCGGGACGGAACTTTACAATGAGCAGTTCTTC
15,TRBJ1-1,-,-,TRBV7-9,CASSFMTDQNTEAFF,TGTGCCAGCAGCTTTATGACAGATCAGAACACTGAAGCTTTCTTT
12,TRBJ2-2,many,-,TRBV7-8,CAATASTGELFF,TGTGCCGCTACGGCGTCAACCGGGGAGCTGTTTTTT